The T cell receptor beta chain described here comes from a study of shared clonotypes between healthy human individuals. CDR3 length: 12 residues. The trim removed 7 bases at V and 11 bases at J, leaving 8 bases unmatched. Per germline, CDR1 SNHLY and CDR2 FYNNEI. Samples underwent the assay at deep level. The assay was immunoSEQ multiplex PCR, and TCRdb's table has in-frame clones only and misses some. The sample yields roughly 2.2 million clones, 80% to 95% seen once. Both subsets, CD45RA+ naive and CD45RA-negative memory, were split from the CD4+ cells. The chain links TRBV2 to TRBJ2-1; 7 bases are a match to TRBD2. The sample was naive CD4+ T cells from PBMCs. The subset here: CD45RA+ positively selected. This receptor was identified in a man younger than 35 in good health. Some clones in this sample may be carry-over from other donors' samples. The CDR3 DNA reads TGTGCCAGCACCCTCTCGGGACTACAGCAGTTCTTC. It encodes CASTLSGLQQFF.